Shown below are 21 T cell receptor beta chains from a single sample sequenced in a study of shared clonotypes between healthy human individuals. Repertoires were generated with immunoSEQ multiplex PCR, while TCRdb's copy carries only in-frame clones and drops some. This table holds some 2.4 million clones, roughly 93% found once. Sequencing used naive CD4+ T cells from PBMCs. The subset is: CD45RA+ positively selected. Receptor source: a man aged 18 to 30 in good health. Some clones in this sample may be carry-over from other donors' samples.

This clone was counted once. The V and J genes are TRBV5-4 and TRBJ2-5; no definite D call. The V gene lost 0 bases and the J gene lost 4 bases, with 10 bases spanning the gap. CDR1 is SGHNT and CDR2 is YYREEE in the germline V gene (reference sequence). The CDR3 runs 14 residues. The CDR3 DNA follows: TGTGCCAGCAGCTTGGGGCCAGAAGTAGAGACCCAGTACTTC. It encodes CASSLGPEVETQYF.

This clone was observed once. The V gene is TRBV27, the J gene TRBJ1-5, with 7 bases that match TRBD1. The CDR3 contains 15 residues. The V segment lost 5 bases and the J segment 5 bases; nucleotides outside the gene matches: 9. Per the germline V gene, CDR1 is MNHEY and CDR2 is SMNVEV (reference sequence). The CDR3 sequence is CASSAPGQRDQPQHF. The CDR3 DNA reads as TGTGCCAGCAGTGCACCGGGACAGCGGGATCAGCCCCAGCATTTT.

The chain has TRBV29-1 and TRBJ1-2, with a weak D call TRBD1 (6 bases). With 0 bases removed from V and 4 bases from J, the gap between germline ends came to 21 bases. The V gene's germline CDR1 is SQVTM and CDR2 ANQGSEA. The CDR3 extends over 17 amino acids. In nucleotides, the CDR3 is TGCAGCGTTGAAGATAGGAAAGTTGGCAGGGGAGGCTATGGCTACACCTTC. It codes for CSVEDRKVGRGGYGYTF.

V is TRBV5-1 and J is TRBJ2-7, with TRBD1 identical over 11 bases. The length of the CDR3 is 17 residues. Germline V lookup: CDR1 SGHRS, CDR2 YFSETQ. V shed 0 bases and J 4 bases; nucleotides not matched to a gene: 9. In DNA form, the CDR3 reads TGCGCCAGCAGCTTGGCCGTAACCGGGGACAGGGGGTACGAGCAGTACTTC. Its translation: CASSLAVTGDRGYEQYF.

The chain uses TRBV11-2 and TRBJ2-1; 9 nucleotides align to TRBD2. Germline CDR1 is SGHAT and CDR2 is FQNNGV. The CDR3 sequence is 17 residues long. Trimming cost V 5 bases and J 7 bases; bases outside gene matches: 15. CDR3 residues: CASSKRTGTSRWNEQFF. CDR3 sequence (DNA): TGTGCCAGCAGCAAGCGCACCGGGACTAGCAGGTGGAATGAGCAGTTCTTC.

The chain links TRBV14 to TRBJ1-1; 10 bases align to TRBD1. J gave up 4 bases and V 4 bases, and 6 bases lay outside the gene matches. CDR1 is SGHDN, CDR2 FVKESK, per germline. This CDR3 comprises 15 residues. The CDR3 DNA follows: TGTGCCAGCAGCCCGGGACAGGGGACGGTCACTGAAGCTTTCTTT. The encoded protein is CASSPGQGTVTEAFF.

The rearrangement links TRBV28 to TRBJ2-2; D is unresolved. Germline assignment: CDR1 MDHEN and CDR2 SYDVKM. The CDR3 covers 13 residues. V shed 8 bases and J shed 3 bases, with 10 bases lying between them. The CDR3 sequence is CASRWVDTGELFF. In DNA, the CDR3 is TGTGCCAGCCGCTGGGTAGACACCGGGGAGCTGTTTTTT.

About this clone itself: The sample has other DNA sequences that encode this CDR3 too. This chain uses TRBV19 with TRBJ2-7, with TRBD2 matching over 11 bases. The CDR3 loop spans 14 amino acids. CDR1 is LNHDA and CDR2 is SQIVND in the germline V gene (reference sequence). J was trimmed by 2 bases and V by 8 bases; bases with no gene match: 5. The CDR3 here is CASSRLAGTYEQYF. DNA for the CDR3: TGTGCCAGTTCTCGACTAGCGGGAACCTACGAGCAGTACTTC.

The chain couples TRBV28 to TRBJ2-3; D call uncertain. CDR3 length: 16 amino acids. V was pared by 4 bases and J by 2 bases, with 16 bases between. The V gene's germline CDR1 is MDHEN and CDR2 SYDVKM. CDR3 region: CASSSIRTRPTDTQYF. CDR3 DNA sequence: TGTGCCAGCAGTTCCATCCGGACCCGGCCCACAGATACGCAGTATTTT.

This clone was detected only once. This chain uses TRBV18 with TRBJ1-2; 7 positions agree with TRBD1. The CDR3 totals 17 residues. Germline V gene data show CDR1 as KGHSH and CDR2 as LQKENI. V dropped 4 bases and J dropped 0; count of bases not matched to a gene: 11. CDR3 sequence: CASSLNRQGAANYGYTF. The CDR3 DNA reads as TGTGCCAGCTCACTAAACAGACAGGGAGCAGCTAACTATGGCTACACCTTC.

This clone was observed a handful of times. This sequence joins TRBV7-9 and TRBJ1-2, with TRBD1 as a possible D gene (5 bases). This CDR3 spans 12 amino acids. The V and J ends lost 5 bases and 10 bases respectively, with 14 bases between them. CDR1 is SEHNR and CDR2 is FQNEAQ in the germline V gene (reference sequence). The CDR3 nucleotides read TGTGCCAGCAGCCGAGACAGAGAACACTACACCTTC. It codes for CASSRDREHYTF. The complete variable domain, with remaining parts taken from reference TRBV7-9 and TRBJ1-2, reads DTGVSQNPRHKITKRGQNVTFRCDPISEHNRLYWYRQTLGQGPEFLTYFQNEAQLEKSRLLSDRFSAERPKGSFSTLEIQRTEQGDSAMYLCASSRDREHYTFGSGTRLTVV.

This clone appeared once. This chain links TRBV10-1 with TRBJ2-3; D unclear. The CDR3 sequence is 11 residues long. The V end was cut by 4 bases, the J end by 3 bases, with 2 bases between. Germline V CDR1 and CDR2: WNHNN, SYGVQD (reference sequence). CDR3 protein: CASSATDTQYF. CDR3 sequence (DNA): TGCGCCAGCAGTGCAACAGATACGCAGTATTTT.

Concerning this clone: The same CDR3 arises from other DNA sequences in this sample as well. This chain joins TRBV29-1 and TRBJ1-2; D uncertain. The germline V and J ends were trimmed by 4 bases and 2 bases, with 8 bases remaining between them. Germline CDR1 and CDR2: SQVTM and ANQGSEA. This CDR3 has 12 residues. The CDR3 here is CSVARANYGYTF. In DNA form, the CDR3 reads TGCAGCGTTGCTAGGGCCAACTATGGCTACACCTTC.

This sequence joins TRBV28 and TRBJ1-2, with 9 nucleotides matching TRBD1. J gave up 2 bases and V 5 bases, and 3 bases lay outside the gene matches. The germline CDR1 and CDR2 sequences are MDHEN and SYDVKM. The CDR3 is 14 amino acids. CDR3 sequence (DNA): TGTGCCAGCAGTGGGACAGGGACAAACTATGGCTACACCTTC. Protein product: CASSGTGTNYGYTF.

The V gene is TRBV5-1, the J gene TRBJ2-7, with 8 bases fitting TRBD2. V shed 6 bases, J shed 5 bases, and the junction held 10 bases outside the gene matches. The CDR3 runs to 14 residues. Germline assignment: CDR1 SGHRS and CDR2 YFSETQ. CDR3 residues: CASTPAGGSDEQYF. The CDR3 bases are TGCGCCAGCACCCCGGCGGGGGGTAGCGACGAGCAGTACTTC.

This chain links TRBV6-5 with TRBJ1-4, with D possibly matching TRBD1 (6 bases). The germline V gene has CDR1 MNHEY and CDR2 SVGAGI. This CDR3 has 15 residues. Between the trimmed V and J ends, which lost 0 bases and 3 bases, there was a span of 8 bases. In nucleotides, the CDR3 is TGTGCCAGCAGTTACTCGCAGGGGCCTAATGAAAAACTGTTTTTT. Protein sequence: CASSYSQGPNEKLFF.

The chain couples TRBV15 to TRBJ1-2; 7 positions match TRBD1. Per germline, CDR1 LNHNV and CDR2 YYDKDF (reference sequence). The CDR3 totals 13 residues. Losses at the gene ends were 6 bases for V and 3 bases for J; bases not matched to a gene: 4. The CDR3 protein is CATSWDSDYGYTF. The CDR3 coding sequence is TGTGCCACCAGTTGGGACAGCGACTATGGCTACACCTTC.

The chain combines TRBV7-7 with TRBJ2-5; the D gene is possibly TRBD1 (5 bases). The germline gives CDR1 SSHAT, CDR2 FNYEAQ (reference sequence). V lost 0 bases and J lost 3, with 11 bases in between. This CDR3 is built from 15 residues. The CDR3 region is CASSLAVGREETQYF. The CDR3 nucleotides read TGTGCCAGCAGCTTAGCCGTAGGCAGGGAAGAGACCCAGTACTTC.

Comments on this clone: The sample carries other DNA sequences with the same CDR3. The chain has TRBV19 and TRBJ2-7, with 8 bases fitting TRBD1. There are 14 residues in the CDR3. Germline loops: CDR1 LNHDA, CDR2 SQIVND (reference sequence). The V gene end was trimmed by 3 bases and the J gene end by 3 bases; junction bases not matched to a gene: 4. As DNA, the CDR3 is TGTGCCAGTAGTATTGGGACAGGAGGCTACGAGCAGTACTTC. Amino acid sequence: CASSIGTGGYEQYF.

V is TRBV28 and J is TRBJ1-5, with D maybe TRBD1 (5 bases). The germline CDR1 and CDR2 sequences are MDHEN and SYDVKM. The germline V and J ends were trimmed by 10 bases and 2 bases, with 15 bases remaining between them. This CDR3 region has 14 residues. CDR3 residues: CATRAGVGNQPQHF. In nucleotides, the CDR3 is TGTGCCACCCGAGCGGGGGTAGGCAATCAGCCCCAGCATTTT.

V gene TRBV7-8 combines with J gene TRBJ2-7; D not resolved. V was trimmed by 1 base and J by 1 base, leaving 14 bases between them. The CDR3 covers 16 residues. The germline CDR1 and CDR2 sequences are SGHVS and FQNEAQ. The CDR3 sequence: CASSLGEELGSYEQYF. CDR3 bases: TGTGCCAGCAGCTTAGGAGAGGAATTAGGGTCCTACGAGCAGTACTTC.